One and the same sample provided the 8 T cell receptor beta chains below, sequenced in a study of Ad26.COV2.S vaccination and SARS-CoV-2 variants. Treatment denoted: around 19 received Ad26.COV2.S at low or high dose, single or two shots; a few received placebo; per-sample allocation not given. After the first vaccine or placebo injection, samples were drawn on day 63. Some clones are missing from TCRdb's copy, which holds only in-frame ones; the method was immunoSEQ multiplex PCR. The sample lists around 450,000 clones, 75% to 95% occurring once. The sequencing here drew on peripheral blood, taken in a trial of Ad26.COV2.S vaccine versus placebo. Receptor source: a person between 18 and 60 years old who received the Ad26.COV2.S COVID-19 vaccine or a placebo.

The sample holds one count of this clone. The chain couples TRBV7-2 to TRBJ2-1; the D gene is possibly TRBD1 (6 bases). CDR1 is SGHTA, CDR2 FQGNSA, per germline. With 4 bases removed from V and 0 bases from J, the gap between germline ends came to 22 bases. CDR3 length equals 19 residues. The CDR3 loop reads CASSSTLGRGRSSYNEQFF. The CDR3 region has the DNA TGTGCCAGCAGCTCAACCCTGGGCAGGGGACGGAGCTCCTACAATGAGCAGTTCTTC. Supplemented by reference TRBV7-2 and TRBJ2-1, the full variable domain reads GAGVSQSPSNKVTEKGKDVELRCDPISGHTALYWYRQSLGQGLEFLIYFQGNSAPDKSGLPSDRFSAERTGGSVSTLTIQRTQQEDSAVYLCASSSTLGRGRSSYNEQFFGPGTRLTVL.

The J gene is TRBJ2-7, the V gene TRBV7-6; tentatively, D is TRBD2 (5 bases). The CDR3 contains 14 residues. The V end was cut by 5 bases, the J end by 4 bases, with 15 bases between. Looked up from germline, CDR1 is SGHVS and CDR2 is FNYEAQ. Here the CDR3 reads CASSITSEGYEQYF. CDR3 coding DNA: TGTGCCAGCAGCATCACTTCTGAGGGTTACGAGCAGTACTTC.

This clone was picked up a small number of times. J is TRBJ1-3 and V is TRBV19; D remains ambiguous. The germline gives CDR1 LNHDA, CDR2 SQIVND (reference sequence). This CDR3 spans 15 amino acids. The germline V and J ends were trimmed by 6 bases and 0 bases, with 12 bases remaining between them. CDR3 nucleotide sequence: TGTGCCAGTAGCCGGAATACAGACTCTGGAAACACCATATATTTT. Translated: CASSRNTDSGNTIYF.

The rearrangement links TRBV7-9 to TRBJ1-6; weak D call: TRBD1 (6 bases). Looked up from germline, CDR1 is SEHNR and CDR2 is FQNEAQ (reference sequence). V dropped 4 bases and J dropped 4 bases, with 8 bases sitting between them. The CDR3 length is 14 residues. The chain's CDR3 is CASSSGAYNSPLHF. The DNA of the CDR3 is TGTGCCAGCAGCTCGGGGGCTTATAATTCACCCCTCCACTTT.

The rearrangement uses TRBV5-4 and TRBJ2-2, with 7 bases lining up with TRBD1. The V segment lost 4 bases and the J segment 4 bases; nucleotides outside the gene matches: 10. The CDR3 covers 16 residues. Germline V gene lookup returns CDR1 SGHNT and CDR2 YYREEE (reference sequence). The CDR3 DNA is TGTGCCAGCAGCGCGGCCAGGGGGTTCGCCACCGGGGAGCTGTTTTTT. Translating gives CASSAARGFATGELFF.

This chain connects TRBV3-1 (or the pseudogene TRBV3-2) to TRBJ1-2; perhaps TRBD1 as D (5 bases). The germline gives CDR1 LGHDT, CDR2 YNNKEL (reference sequence). This CDR3 is built from 14 residues. V was shortened by 3 bases and J by 1 base, with 9 bases between the two germline ends. The CDR3 loop reads CASSQVDSNYGYTF. The CDR3 coding sequence is TGTGCCAGCAGCCAGGTAGACAGTAACTATGGCTACACCTTC.

The CDR3 DNA is TGCGCCAGCAGCGGAACATGGCCCCCCACAGATACGCAGTATTTT. It codes for CASSGTWPPTDTQYF. The V and J genes are TRBV5-1 and TRBJ2-3, with unresolved D. V was pared by 4 bases and J by 2 bases, with 14 bases between. The germline gives CDR1 SGHRS, CDR2 YFSETQ. CDR3 length: 15 amino acids.

The rearrangement joins TRBV7-6 to TRBJ2-1; D ambiguous. The CDR3 extends over 12 amino acids. Germline V gives CDR1 SGHVS, CDR2 FNYEAQ. V was trimmed by 4 bases and J by 9 bases, leaving 10 bases between them. In DNA, the CDR3 is TGTGCCAGCAGCTCCCCTCGCGGTGAGCAGTTCTTC. Translated: CASSSPRGEQFF.